This is a list of T cell receptor beta chains from one sample in a study of vaccination and CD4 T cells after COVID-19. TCRdb re-called the PCR reads through MiXCR, storing one row per CDR3 protein. In the table there are more than 15,000 distinct CDR3 sequences, less than 55% of which are singletons. Their antigens remain unidentified. The sequencing input was cultured CD4+ T cells from blood. These receptors were taken from a human donor with COVID-19. CDR3s include the opening cysteine and the closing phenylalanine or tryptophan. D genes are given only for firm matches. Clone size appears in some rows only: once, few, many, or a class for an expanded clone.

V,D,size,J,CDR3,DNA
TRBV24-1,NA,few,TRBJ1-1,CATMGGLGNTEAFF,TGTGCCACCATGGGAGGTCTGGGGAACACTGAAGCTTTCTTT
TRBV4-2,TRBD2,NA,TRBJ2-3,CASSQGTSGDTDTQYF,TGTGCCAGCAGCCAAGGGACTAGCGGGGACACAGATACGCAGTATTTT
TRBV6-1,NA,few,TRBJ1-6,CASSEVLSRFNSPLHF,TGTGCCAGCAGTGAAGTTCTGTCACGGTTTAATTCACCCCTCCACTTT
TRBV6-1,TRBD1,NA,TRBJ2-1,CASRPPTGGAPNEQFF,TGTGCCAGCAGACCGCCGACAGGGGGCGCACCTAATGAGCAGTTCTTC
TRBV19,TRBD1,NA,TRBJ2-3,CASSMQVAQGGPDTQYF,TGTGCCAGTAGTATGCAAGTCGCACAGGGGGGCCCAGATACGCAGTATTTT
TRBV10-1,TRBD2,once,TRBJ2-3,CASSDGRGATTDTQYF,TGCGCCAGCAGTGACGGGCGGGGGGCCACGACAGATACGCAGTATTTT
TRBV6-1,NA,few,TRBJ2-2,CASRVRTGELFF,TGTGCCAGCAGGGTTCGCACCGGGGAGCTGTTTTTT
TRBV20-1,NA,NA,TRBJ2-7,CSARRDSGAGEQYF,TGCAGTGCTAGGAGGGACTCTGGAGCGGGTGAGCAGTACTTC
TRBV10-3,NA,NA,TRBJ2-2,CAISGQGYAGELFF,TGTGCCATCAGTGGGCAGGGGTATGCCGGGGAGCTGTTTTTT
TRBV15,TRBD2,NA,TRBJ2-1,CATSRDFGGRHNEQFF,TGTGCCACCAGCAGAGATTTTGGCGGGAGGCACAATGAGCAGTTCTTC